This T cell receptor (beta chain) appears in the sequencing data of a study of molecular identifiers for immune sequencing clone quantification. Across the study: RNA, taken in replicates from approximately 20,000 or 100,000 naive CD8 cells, was split five ways, with four sequenced.

As for this clonotype: The target antigen is unknown.

Libraries of bulk TCR were made by previously described methods (with listed TCR primers). TCRdb called the PCR reads again in MiXCR, with one record for every CDR3 protein. The sample carries over 600,000 distinct CDR3 sequences, 20% recorded once. Study-wide findings and caveats: Among effectors, clones above 20 RNA copies held over 98% of molecules; among naive cells, under 1%. Investigators reportedly could detect spiked Jurkat TCR RNA from one cell among approximately 970,000 naive cells.

The sequenced material came from naive CD8+ T cells from blood, with Jurkat cell RNA spiked in. Subset: FACS-sorted CD8+CD4-CCR7+CD45RA+ naive T cells. The receptor was isolated from a human donor in good health. Some libraries in this study had Jurkat cell RNA spiked in.

The CDR3 region has the DNA TGTGCCAGCAGTTTAGGGACAGGGGGGGAGGAAAAACTGTTTTTT. Translation: CASSLGTGGEEKLFF. The chain has TRBV12-3 or TRBV12-4 and TRBJ1-4, with TRBD1 matching over 10 bases. This CDR3 has 15 amino acids. V lost 1 base, J lost 8 bases, and 4 bases stayed unmatched.